This T cell receptor (beta chain) was profiled in a study of T cell changes during pregnancy in multiple sclerosis. Germline-derived CDR1 and CDR2 are SGHDT and YYEEEE. Trimming removed 4 bases from V and 1 base from J, with 9 bases in between. CDR3 length equals 13 residues. Libraries were prepared by immunoSEQ multiplex PCR; TCRdb keeps only in-frame clonotypes and omits some of them. The sample includes around 49,000 clones, just under 95% of them seen just once. This chain connects TRBV5-6 to TRBJ2-7; unclear D gene. This clonotype was sampled from a female donor with multiple sclerosis, enrolled in a pregnancy study. This material consisted of CD8+ T cells from peripheral blood mononuclear cells, taken in the first trimester of pregnancy. CDR3 coding DNA: TGTGCCAGCAGCCCCAGAATATCCTACGAGCAGTACTTC. Translated: CASSPRISYEQYF. The full variable domain, rest sourced from reference TRBV5-6 and TRBJ2-7, is DAGVTQSPTHLIKTRGQQVTLRCSPKSGHDTVSWYQQALGQGPQFIFQYYEEEERQRGNFPDRFSGHQFPNYSSELNVNALLLGDSALYLCASSPRISYEQYFGPGTRLTVT.